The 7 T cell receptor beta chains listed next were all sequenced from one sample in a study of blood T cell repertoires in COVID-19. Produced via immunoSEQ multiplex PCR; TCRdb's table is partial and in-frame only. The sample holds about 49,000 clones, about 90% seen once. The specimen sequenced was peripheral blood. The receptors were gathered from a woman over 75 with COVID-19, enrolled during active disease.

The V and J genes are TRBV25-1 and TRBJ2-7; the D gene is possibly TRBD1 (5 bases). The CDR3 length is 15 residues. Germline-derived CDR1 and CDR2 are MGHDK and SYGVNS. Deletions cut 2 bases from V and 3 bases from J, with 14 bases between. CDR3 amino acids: CASSELPGQGYEQYF. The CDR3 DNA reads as TGTGCCAGCAGTGAACTGCCAGGGCAGGGCTACGAGCAGTACTTC.

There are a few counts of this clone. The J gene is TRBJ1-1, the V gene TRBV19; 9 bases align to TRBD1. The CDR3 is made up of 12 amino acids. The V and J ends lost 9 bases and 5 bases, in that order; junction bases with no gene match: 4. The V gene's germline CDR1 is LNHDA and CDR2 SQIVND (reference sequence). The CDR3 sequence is CASSDRGTEAFF. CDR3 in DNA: TGTGCCAGCTCGGACAGGGGAACTGAAGCTTTCTTT.

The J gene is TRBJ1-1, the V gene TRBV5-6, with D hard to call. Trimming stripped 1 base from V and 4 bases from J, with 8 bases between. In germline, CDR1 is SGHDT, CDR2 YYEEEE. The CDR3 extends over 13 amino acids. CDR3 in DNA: TGTGCCAGCAGCTTGTTTCTTATCACTGAAGCTTTCTTT. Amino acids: CASSLFLITEAFF.

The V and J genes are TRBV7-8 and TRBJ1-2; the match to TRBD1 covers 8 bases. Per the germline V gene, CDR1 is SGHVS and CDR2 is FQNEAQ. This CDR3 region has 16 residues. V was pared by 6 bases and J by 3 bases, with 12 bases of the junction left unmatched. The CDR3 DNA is TGTGCCAGCAGTCTCACGACTCGACAGGGGTACTATGGCTACACCTTC. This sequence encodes CASSLTTRQGYYGYTF.

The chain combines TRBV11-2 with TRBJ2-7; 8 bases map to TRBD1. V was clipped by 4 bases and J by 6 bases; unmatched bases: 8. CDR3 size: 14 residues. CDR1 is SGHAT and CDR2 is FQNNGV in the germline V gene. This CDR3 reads CASSSAGGAGEQYF. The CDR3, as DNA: TGTGCCAGCAGCTCAGCAGGGGGCGCGGGCGAGCAGTACTTC.

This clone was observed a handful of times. The CDR3 sequence: CASGGSMNTEAFF. In DNA form, the CDR3 reads TGTGCCAGTGGGGGGTCTATGAACACTGAAGCTTTCTTT. The chain links TRBV19 to TRBJ1-1; a weak D match, TRBD1 (5 bases). V lost 8 bases and J 0 bases, leaving 10 bases between the germline ends. The germline V gene encodes CDR1 LNHDA and CDR2 SQIVND (reference sequence). The CDR3 has 13 residues.

CDR3 DNA: TGTGCCAGCAGCTCTAATAGCGGGGGGGCCAAAGAGACCCAGTACTTC. It translates to CASSSNSGGAKETQYF. This chain connects TRBV2 to TRBJ2-5; 11 nucleotides match TRBD2. This CDR3 is 16 amino acids long. J gave up 3 bases and V 6 bases, and 9 bases lay outside the gene matches. Germline lookup yields CDR1 SNHLY and CDR2 FYNNEI.